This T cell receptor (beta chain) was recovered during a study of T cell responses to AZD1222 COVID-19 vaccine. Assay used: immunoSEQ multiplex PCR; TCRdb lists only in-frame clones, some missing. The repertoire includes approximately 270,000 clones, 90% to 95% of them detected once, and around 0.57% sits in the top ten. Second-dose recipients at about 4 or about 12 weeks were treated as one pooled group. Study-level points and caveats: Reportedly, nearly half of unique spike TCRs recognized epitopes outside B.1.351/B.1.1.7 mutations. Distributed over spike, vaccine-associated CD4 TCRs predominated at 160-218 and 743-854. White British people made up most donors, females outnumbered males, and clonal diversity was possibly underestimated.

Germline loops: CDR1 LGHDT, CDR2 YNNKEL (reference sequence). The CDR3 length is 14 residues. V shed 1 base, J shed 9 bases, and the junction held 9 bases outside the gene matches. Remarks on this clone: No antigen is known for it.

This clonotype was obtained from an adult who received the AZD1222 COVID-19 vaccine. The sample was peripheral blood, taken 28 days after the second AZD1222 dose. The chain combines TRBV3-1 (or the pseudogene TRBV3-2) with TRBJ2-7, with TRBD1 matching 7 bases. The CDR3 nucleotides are TGTGCCAGCAGCCAAGGGACAGGAAGATATGGGCAGTACTTC. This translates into CASSQGTGRYGQYF.